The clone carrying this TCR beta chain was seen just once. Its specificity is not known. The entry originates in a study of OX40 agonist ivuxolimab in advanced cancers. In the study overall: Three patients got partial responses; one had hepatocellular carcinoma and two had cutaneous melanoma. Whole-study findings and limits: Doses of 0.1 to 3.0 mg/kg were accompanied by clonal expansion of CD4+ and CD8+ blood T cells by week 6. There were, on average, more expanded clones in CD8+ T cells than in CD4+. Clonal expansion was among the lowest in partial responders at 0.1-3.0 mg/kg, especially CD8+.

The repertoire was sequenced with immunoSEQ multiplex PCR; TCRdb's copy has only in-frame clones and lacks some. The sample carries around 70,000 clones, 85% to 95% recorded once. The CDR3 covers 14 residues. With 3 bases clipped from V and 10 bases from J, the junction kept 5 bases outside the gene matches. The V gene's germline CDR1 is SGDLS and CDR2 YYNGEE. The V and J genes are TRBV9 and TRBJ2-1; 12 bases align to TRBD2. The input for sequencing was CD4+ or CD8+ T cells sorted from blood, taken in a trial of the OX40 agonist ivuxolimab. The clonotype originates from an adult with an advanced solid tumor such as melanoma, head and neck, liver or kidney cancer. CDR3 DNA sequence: TGTGCCAGCAGCGCCCTCGGACTAGCGGGGGAGCAGTTCTTC. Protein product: CASSALGLAGEQFF.